This passage covers 20 T cell receptor beta chains from one sample sequenced in a study of breast tumors, draining lymph nodes, adjacent tissues. TCRdb redid the calling of the multiplex PCR reads with MiXCR, one entry per CDR3 protein. The table shows 70,000 to 95,000 distinct CDR3 sequences, with around 20% occurring only once. The lymph nodes were axillary draining lymph nodes from breast cancer patients. Sequenced sample: axillary lymph node tissue. These TCRs come from a female donor with breast cancer. Some clones in this sample may be carry-over from other donors' samples.

A note on this clonotype: This may come from a read error, since a much larger clone is one base off. The V and J genes are TRBV9 and TRBJ2-1; D is unresolved. The V and J ends lost 4 bases and 11 bases respectively, with 19 bases between them. Germline loops: CDR1 SGDLS, CDR2 YYNGEE. This CDR3 is built from 14 residues. Here the CDR3 reads CASSPRMSRYKQFF. The CDR3 region has the DNA TGTGCCAGCAGCCCCAGGATGTCGAGATATAAGCAGTTCTTC.

This clonotype was counted ten times or more. The CDR3, as DNA: TGTGCCAGCAGTCAGAGCAGCAATCAGCCCCAGCATTTT. It yields the protein CASSQSSNQPQHF. This chain uses TRBV6-5 with TRBJ1-5; unclear D gene. This CDR3 is built from 13 residues. Trimming shortened V by 5 bases and J by 1 base, and 6 bases separated the two germline ends. Germline CDR1 and CDR2: MNHEY and SVGAGI.

Worth noting for this clonotype: A much larger clonotype is one base distant, so this may be a read error. The rearrangement uses TRBV9 and TRBJ2-5, with D possibly being TRBD2 (5 bases). The germline V gene has CDR1 SGDLS and CDR2 YYNGEE. The CDR3 is 15 amino acids. The CDR3 loop is CASSVTPGWGETQHF. For the CDR3, the DNA is TGTGCCAGCAGCGTAACCCCTGGGTGGGGAGAGACCCAGCACTTC.

This clonotype was detected many times. The chain combines TRBV6-6 with TRBJ2-2; 8 bases are shared with TRBD2. The CDR3 loop spans 14 amino acids. V was clipped by 9 bases and J by 6 bases; unmatched bases: 9. From germline, CDR1 is MNHNY and CDR2 SVGAGI (reference sequence). CDR3 loop: CASLSGSAPGELFF. The DNA of the CDR3 is TGTGCCAGTCTCAGCGGGAGCGCCCCCGGGGAGCTGTTTTTT.

This rearrangement joins TRBV5-1 to TRBJ2-4, with 10 bases fitting TRBD2. This CDR3 has 16 amino acids. CDR1 is SGHRS, CDR2 YFSETQ, per germline. J gave up 1 base and V 4 bases, and 5 bases lay outside the gene matches. The CDR3 region is CASSLSGRVAKNIQYF. The DNA for the CDR3 is TGCGCCAGCAGCCTGAGCGGGAGGGTGGCCAAAAACATTCAGTACTTC.

This clonotype was seen many times. V gene TRBV9 combines with J gene TRBJ2-7; perhaps D is TRBD1 or TRBD2 (5 bases each). The CDR3 extends over 14 amino acids. Trimming took 4 bases from V and 5 from J, leaving 16 bases between them. Per germline, CDR1 SGDLS and CDR2 YYNGEE. CDR3 sequence: CASSPEVGTHEQYF. CDR3 DNA: TGTGCCAGCAGCCCCGAAGTAGGGACCCACGAGCAGTACTTC.

Worth noting for this clonotype: A much larger clone is a single base away; this may be a read error. The V call is TRBV11-3, the J call TRBJ2-7; TRBD2 matches at 10 bases. Germline V CDR1 and CDR2: SGHNT, YENEEA. The length of the CDR3 is 15 residues. In DNA form, the CDR3 reads TGTGTCAGCAGCCCCTCCCGGACTAGCGGCTACGAGCAGTACTTC. Its protein is CVSSPSRTSGYEQYF.

This clonotype appeared many times. The chain is built from TRBV6-2 or TRBV6-3 and TRBJ1-2; 10 bases line up with TRBD1. The CDR3 spans 15 residues. Per germline, CDR1 MNHEY and CDR2 SVGEGT. V lost 6 bases and J lost 6; bases outside the gene matches: 10. CDR3 sequence: CASSLDPDRGNGYTF. CDR3 bases: TGTGCCAGCAGCCTCGACCCGGACAGGGGGAATGGCTACACCTTC.

This clonotype was seen at least ten times. This chain connects TRBV7-2 to TRBJ2-7; D possibly corresponds to TRBD2 (7 bases). V was cut by 6 bases and J by 4 bases, with 13 bases left in between. The CDR3 length is 13 residues. Germline V lookup: CDR1 SGHTA, CDR2 FQGNSA. The CDR3 DNA is TGTGCCAGCAGTCGAGGGGGGGAGTACGAGCAGTACTTC. Translation: CASSRGGEYEQYF.

Of note for this clonotype: This may be a read error, as it is one base from a much larger clone. Since the CDR3 does not end with the conserved phenylalanine or tryptophan, this likely comes from a read error. The V gene is TRBV11-3, the J gene TRBJ2-3; possibly TRBD1 or TRBD2 for D (5 bases each). Germline-derived CDR1 and CDR2 are SGHNT and YENEEA. This CDR3 is 16 amino acids long. V was trimmed by 2 bases and J by 4 bases, leaving 16 bases between them. CDR3 in amino acids: CASSLYLRGGSDTQYS. Written as DNA, the CDR3 is TGTGCCAGCAGCTTATACCTACGGGGCGGGTCAGATACGCAGTATTCT.

This clonotype was counted at least ten times. The CDR3 reads CASSRRGAGNTIYF. Here the CDR3 DNA reads TGTGCCAGCAGCCGAAGGGGTGCTGGAAACACCATATATTTT. The V gene is TRBV11-3, the J gene TRBJ1-3; D is possibly TRBD1 (5 bases). The V and J ends lost 5 bases and 2 bases respectively, with 10 bases between them. Germline V CDR1 and CDR2: SGHNT, YENEEA. The CDR3 is 14 amino acids. The whole variable domain, filled in from reference TRBV11-3 and TRBJ1-3, reads EAGVVQSPRYKIIEKKQPVAFWCNPISGHNTLYWYLQNLGQGPELLIRYENEEAVDDSQLPKDRFSAERLKGVDSTLKIQPAELGDSAVYLCASSRRGAGNTIYFGEGSWLTVV.

Comments on this clonotype: This may stem from a read error, because a much larger clone lies one nucleotide away. This chain uses TRBV15 with TRBJ2-1, with D perhaps matching TRBD2 (7 bases). The CDR3 sequence is 14 residues long. Germline loops: CDR1 LNHNV, CDR2 YYDKDF (reference sequence). Trimming took off 8 bases at V and 9 bases at J, with 20 bases between the two ends. CDR3 region: CATGMRGPSSEQFF. The CDR3, as DNA: TGTGCCACCGGCATGCGGGGGCCAAGTAGTGAGCAGTTCTTC.

This clonotype was recorded at least ten times. The J gene is TRBJ2-2, the V gene TRBV5-4; TRBD2 agrees at 10 bases. After removal of 4 bases from V and 7 bases from J, the junction contained 7 bases not matched to a gene. The germline gives CDR1 SGHNT, CDR2 YYREEE (reference sequence). The CDR3 is 15 residues long. The CDR3 nucleotides read TGTGCCAGCAGCCCCGCTAGCGGGAGAGGCGGGGAGCTGTTTTTT. Translation: CASSPASGRGGELFF.

This clonotype showed up many times. V is TRBV2 and J is TRBJ2-7; the D is unclear. V lost 0 bases to trimming and J lost 0 bases, with 9 bases between them. The CDR3 is 15 residues long. Germline-derived CDR1 and CDR2 are SNHLY and FYNNEI. CDR3 sequence reads: CASSEAHPISYEQYF. The DNA of the CDR3 is TGTGCCAGCAGTGAAGCTCACCCGATCTCCTACGAGCAGTACTTC.

There are a few counts of this clonotype. The V and J genes are TRBV9 and TRBJ1-1, with a possible D match to TRBD1 (6 bases). Germline CDR1 and CDR2: SGDLS and YYNGEE. The CDR3 is 16 residues long. V lost 3 bases, J lost 0 bases, and 15 bases lay in between. The CDR3 loop is CASSALRDTLNTEAFF. In DNA, the CDR3 is TGTGCCAGCAGCGCTCTCCGGGACACACTGAACACTGAAGCTTTCTTT.

This clonotype was observed many times. The chain links TRBV20-1 to TRBJ2-5; 8 positions agree with TRBD2. V lost 3 bases and J lost 5; bases outside the gene matches: 17. The CDR3 is 17 residues long. Germline CDR1 reads DFQATT; CDR2 reads SNEGSKA (reference sequence). For the CDR3, the DNA is TGCAGTGCTAGGATAGGGGGAAGCGGGAGAAGGGGGGAGACCCAGTACTTC. It translates to CSARIGGSGRRGETQYF.

This clonotype was detected many times. The rearrangement links TRBV24-1 to TRBJ2-5, with 9 bases identical to TRBD1. The germline gives CDR1 KGHDR, CDR2 SFDVKD. With V trimmed by 0 bases and J by 2 bases, 0 bases remained unmatched. CDR3 length: 15 residues. The CDR3 region has the DNA TGTGCCACCAGTGATTTGGGGACAGGGCAAGAGACCCAGTACTTC. The encoded protein is CATSDLGTGQETQYF.

In this sample, this clonotype turned up many times. The junction does not match germline at one end; this may be a read error. The chain joins TRBV20-1 to TRBJ2-7; the D gene is possibly TRBD2 (6 bases). CDR1 is DFQATT, CDR2 SNEGSKA, per germline (reference sequence). The CDR3 is made up of 12 amino acids. In nucleotides, the CDR3 is TGCAGTGCTGGCCGGGACTCCTACGAGCAGTATTTC. Amino acids: CSAGRDSYEQYF.

This clonotype was seen many times. This chain joins TRBV20-1 and TRBJ2-1; D is perhaps TRBD2 (5 bases). Germline assignment: CDR1 DFQATT and CDR2 SNEGSKA (reference sequence). This CDR3 has 16 residues. The V gene lost 5 bases and the J gene lost 0 bases, with 17 bases spanning the gap. For the CDR3, the DNA is TGCAGTGCTCCCAAAAGCGGCCTCAGCTCCTACAATGAGCAGTTCTTC. Encoded protein: CSAPKSGLSSYNEQFF.

This clonotype was seen once. The chain joins TRBV28 to TRBJ1-2, with TRBD1 as a possible D gene (5 bases). Deletions cut 6 bases from V and 3 bases from J, with 20 bases between. The germline V gene has CDR1 MDHEN and CDR2 SYDVKM. This CDR3 is 16 amino acids long. This CDR3 reads CASSFNGGARDYGYTF. CDR3 coding DNA: TGTGCCAGCAGCTTTAATGGGGGTGCCCGGGACTATGGCTACACCTTC.